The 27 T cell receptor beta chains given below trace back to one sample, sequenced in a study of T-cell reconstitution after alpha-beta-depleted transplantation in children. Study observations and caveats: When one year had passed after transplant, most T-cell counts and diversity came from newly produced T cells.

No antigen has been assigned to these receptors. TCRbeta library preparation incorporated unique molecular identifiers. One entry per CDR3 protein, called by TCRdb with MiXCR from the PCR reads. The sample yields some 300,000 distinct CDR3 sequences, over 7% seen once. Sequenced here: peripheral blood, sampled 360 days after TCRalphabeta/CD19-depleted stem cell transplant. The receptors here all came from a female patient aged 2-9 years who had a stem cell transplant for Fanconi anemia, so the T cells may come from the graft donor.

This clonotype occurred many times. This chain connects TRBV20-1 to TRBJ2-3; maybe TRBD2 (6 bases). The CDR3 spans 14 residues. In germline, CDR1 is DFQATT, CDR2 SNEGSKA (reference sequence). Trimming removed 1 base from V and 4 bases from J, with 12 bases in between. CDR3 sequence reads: CSARVGTSPDTQYF. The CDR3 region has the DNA TGCAGTGCTAGAGTGGGGACTTCCCCAGATACGCAGTATTTT.

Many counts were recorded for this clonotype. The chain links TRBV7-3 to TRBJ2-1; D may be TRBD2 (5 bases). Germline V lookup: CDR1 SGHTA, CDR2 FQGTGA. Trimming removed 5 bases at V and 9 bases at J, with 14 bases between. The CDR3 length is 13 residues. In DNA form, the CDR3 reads TGTGCCAGCAGCGAGACGAGGGCAGGTGAGCAGTTCTTC. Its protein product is CASSETRAGEQFF.

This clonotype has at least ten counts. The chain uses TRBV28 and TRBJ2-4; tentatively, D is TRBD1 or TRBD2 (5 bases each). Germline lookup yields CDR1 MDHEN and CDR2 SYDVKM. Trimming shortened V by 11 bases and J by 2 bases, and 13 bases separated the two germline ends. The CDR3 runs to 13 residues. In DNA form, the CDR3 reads TGTGCCCTTGGGGGTAGCCCCAAAAACATTCAGTACTTC. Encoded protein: CALGGSPKNIQYF.

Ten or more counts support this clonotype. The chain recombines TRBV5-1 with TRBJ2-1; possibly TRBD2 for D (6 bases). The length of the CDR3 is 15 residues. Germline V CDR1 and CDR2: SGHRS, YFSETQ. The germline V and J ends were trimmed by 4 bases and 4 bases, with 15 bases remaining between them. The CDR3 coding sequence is TGCGCCAGCAGCCCCCGGGACTCGGAATACAATGAGCAGTTCTTC. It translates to CASSPRDSEYNEQFF.

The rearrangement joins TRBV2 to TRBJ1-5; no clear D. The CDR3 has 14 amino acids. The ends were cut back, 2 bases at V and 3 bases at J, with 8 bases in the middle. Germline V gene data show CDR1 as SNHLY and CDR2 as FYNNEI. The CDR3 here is CASSERPHNQPQHF. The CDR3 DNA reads TGTGCCAGCAGTGAAAGGCCTCACAATCAGCCCCAGCATTTT.

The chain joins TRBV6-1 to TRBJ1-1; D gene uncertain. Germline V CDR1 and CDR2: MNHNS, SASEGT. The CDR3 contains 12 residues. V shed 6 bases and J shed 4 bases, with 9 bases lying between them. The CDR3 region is CASSFRSTEAFF. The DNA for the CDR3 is TGTGCCAGCAGCTTCAGAAGCACTGAAGCTTTCTTT.

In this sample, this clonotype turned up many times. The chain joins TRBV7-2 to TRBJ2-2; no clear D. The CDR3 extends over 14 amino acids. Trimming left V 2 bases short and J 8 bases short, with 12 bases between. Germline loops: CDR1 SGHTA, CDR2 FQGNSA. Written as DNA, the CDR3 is TGTGCCAGCAGCTTAACGCGCGAACCGGGGGAGCTGTTTTTT. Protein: CASSLTREPGELFF.

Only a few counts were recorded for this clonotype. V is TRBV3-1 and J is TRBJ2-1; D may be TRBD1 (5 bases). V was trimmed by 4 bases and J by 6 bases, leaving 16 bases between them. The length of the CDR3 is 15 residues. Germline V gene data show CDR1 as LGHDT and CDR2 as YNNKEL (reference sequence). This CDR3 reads CASSRGFSQINEQFF. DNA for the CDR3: TGTGCCAGCAGCCGGGGCTTTTCCCAAATCAATGAGCAGTTCTTC.

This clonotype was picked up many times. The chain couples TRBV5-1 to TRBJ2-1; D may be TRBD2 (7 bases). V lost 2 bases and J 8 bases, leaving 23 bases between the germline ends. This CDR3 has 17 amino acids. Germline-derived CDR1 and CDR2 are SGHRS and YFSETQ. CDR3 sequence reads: CASSLRGGAGLGHEQFF. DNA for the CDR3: TGCGCCAGCAGCTTAAGAGGGGGGGCAGGGTTAGGACATGAGCAGTTCTTC.

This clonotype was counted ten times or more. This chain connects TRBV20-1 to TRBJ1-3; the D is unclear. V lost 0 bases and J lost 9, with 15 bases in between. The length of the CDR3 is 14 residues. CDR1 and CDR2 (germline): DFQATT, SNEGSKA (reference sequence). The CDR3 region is CSARESGSLSTIYF. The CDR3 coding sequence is TGCAGTGCTAGAGAATCGGGGAGTTTAAGCACCATATATTTT.

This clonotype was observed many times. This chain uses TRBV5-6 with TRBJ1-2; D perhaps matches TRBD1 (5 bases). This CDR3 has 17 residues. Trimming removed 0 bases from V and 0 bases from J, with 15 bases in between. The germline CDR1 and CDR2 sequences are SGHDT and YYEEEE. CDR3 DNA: TGTGCCAGCAGCTTGGGGAGACAGCTCCAAGCTAACTATGGCTACACCTTC. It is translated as CASSLGRQLQANYGYTF. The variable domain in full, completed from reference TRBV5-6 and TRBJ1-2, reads DAGVTQSPTHLIKTRGQQVTLRCSPKSGHDTVSWYQQALGQGPQFIFQYYEEEERQRGNFPDRFSGHQFPNYSSELNVNALLLGDSALYLCASSLGRQLQANYGYTFGSGTRLTVV.

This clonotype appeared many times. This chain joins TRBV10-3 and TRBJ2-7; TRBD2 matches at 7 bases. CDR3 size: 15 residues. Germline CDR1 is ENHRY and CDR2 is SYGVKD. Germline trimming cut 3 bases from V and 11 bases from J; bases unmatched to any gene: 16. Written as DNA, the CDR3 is TGTGCCATCAGTGACCCCCGGAAAGCCGGGGGGACCGAGTACTTC. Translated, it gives CAISDPRKAGGTEYF.

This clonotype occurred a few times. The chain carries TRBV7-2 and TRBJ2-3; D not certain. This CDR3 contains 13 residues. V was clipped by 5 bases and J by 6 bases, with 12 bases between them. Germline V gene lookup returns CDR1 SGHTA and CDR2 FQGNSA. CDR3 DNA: TGTGCCAGCAGCCCCTACCAACATGATACGCAGTATTTT. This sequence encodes CASSPYQHDTQYF.

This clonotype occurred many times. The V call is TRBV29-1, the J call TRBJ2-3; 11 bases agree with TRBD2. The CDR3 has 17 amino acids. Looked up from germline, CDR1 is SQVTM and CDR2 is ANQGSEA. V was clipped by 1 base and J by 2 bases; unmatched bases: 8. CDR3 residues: CSVEVLTSGVPTDTQYF. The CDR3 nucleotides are TGCAGCGTTGAAGTGTTGACTAGCGGGGTCCCCACAGATACGCAGTATTTT.

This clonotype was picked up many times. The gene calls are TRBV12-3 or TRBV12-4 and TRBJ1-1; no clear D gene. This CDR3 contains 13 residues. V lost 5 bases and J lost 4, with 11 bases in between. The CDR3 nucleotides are TGTGCCAGCAGTCCGCGACGGTTCACTGAAGCTTTCTTT. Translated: CASSPRRFTEAFF.

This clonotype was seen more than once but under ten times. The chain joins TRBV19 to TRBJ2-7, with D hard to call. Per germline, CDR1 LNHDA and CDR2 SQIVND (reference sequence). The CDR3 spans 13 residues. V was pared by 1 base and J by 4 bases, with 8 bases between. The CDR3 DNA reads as TGTGCCAGTAGTATAGCTTCCGGGTACGAGCAGTACTTC. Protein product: CASSIASGYEQYF. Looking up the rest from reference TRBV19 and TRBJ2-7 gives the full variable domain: DGGITQSPKYLFRKEGQNVTLSCEQNLNHDAMYWYRQDPGQGLRLIYYSQIVNDFQKGDIAEGYSVSREKKESFPLTVTSAQKNPTAFYLCASSIASGYEQYFGPGTRLTVT.

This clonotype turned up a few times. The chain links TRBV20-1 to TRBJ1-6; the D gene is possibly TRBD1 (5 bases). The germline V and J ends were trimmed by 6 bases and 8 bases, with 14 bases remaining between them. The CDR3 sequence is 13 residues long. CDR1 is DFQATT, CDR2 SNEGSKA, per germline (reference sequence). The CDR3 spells CSAGGPRDSPLHF. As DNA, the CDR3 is TGCAGTGCCGGGGGACCTAGGGATTCACCCCTCCACTTT.

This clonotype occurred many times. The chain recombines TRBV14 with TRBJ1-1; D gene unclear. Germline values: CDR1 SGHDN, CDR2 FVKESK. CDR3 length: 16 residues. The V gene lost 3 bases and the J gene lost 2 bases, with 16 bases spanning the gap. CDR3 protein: CASSHGESLSNTEAFF. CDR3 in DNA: TGTGCCAGCAGCCACGGGGAAAGCCTCTCCAACACTGAAGCTTTCTTT.

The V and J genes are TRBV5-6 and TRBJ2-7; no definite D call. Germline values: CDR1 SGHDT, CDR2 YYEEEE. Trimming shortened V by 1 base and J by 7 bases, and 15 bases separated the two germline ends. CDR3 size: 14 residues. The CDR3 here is CASSLSAVTNEQYV. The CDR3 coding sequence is TGTGCCAGCAGCTTGTCTGCGGTCACCAATGAGCAGTACGTC.

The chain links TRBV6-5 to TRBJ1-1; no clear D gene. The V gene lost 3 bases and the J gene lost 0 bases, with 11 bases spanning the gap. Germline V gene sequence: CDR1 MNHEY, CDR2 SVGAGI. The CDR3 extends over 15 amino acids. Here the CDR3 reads CASSYRRIMNTEAFF. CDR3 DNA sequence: TGTGCCAGCAGTTATAGACGGATTATGAACACTGAAGCTTTCTTT.

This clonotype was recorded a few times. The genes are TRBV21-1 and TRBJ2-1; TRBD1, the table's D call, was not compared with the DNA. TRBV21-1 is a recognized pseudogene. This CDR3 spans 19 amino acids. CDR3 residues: CASSKKRPIRDTSLNEQFF. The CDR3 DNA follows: TGTGCCAGCAGCAAAAAGCGCCCGATCCGGGACACATCTTTAAATGAGCAGTTCTTC.

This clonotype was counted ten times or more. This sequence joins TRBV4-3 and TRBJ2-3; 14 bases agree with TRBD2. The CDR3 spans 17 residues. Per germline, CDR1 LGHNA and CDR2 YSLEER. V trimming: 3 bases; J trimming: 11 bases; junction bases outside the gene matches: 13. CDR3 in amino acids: CASSHGLAGGTTEKQYF. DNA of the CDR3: TGCGCCAGCAGCCACGGACTAGCGGGGGGCACGACGGAGAAGCAGTATTTT.

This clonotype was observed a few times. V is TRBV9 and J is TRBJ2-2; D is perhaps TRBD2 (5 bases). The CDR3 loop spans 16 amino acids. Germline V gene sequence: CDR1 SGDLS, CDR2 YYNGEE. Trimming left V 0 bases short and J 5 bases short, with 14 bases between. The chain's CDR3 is CASSVELVLTTGELFF. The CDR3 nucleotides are TGTGCCAGCAGCGTAGAACTAGTTTTGACAACCGGGGAGCTGTTTTTT.

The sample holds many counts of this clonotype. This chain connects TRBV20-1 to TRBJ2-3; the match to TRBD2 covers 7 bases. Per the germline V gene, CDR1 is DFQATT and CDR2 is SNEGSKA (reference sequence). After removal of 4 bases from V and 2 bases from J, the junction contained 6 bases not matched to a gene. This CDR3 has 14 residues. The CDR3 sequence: CSAILAAYTDTQYF. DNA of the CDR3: TGCAGTGCTATTCTAGCGGCCTACACAGATACGCAGTATTTT.

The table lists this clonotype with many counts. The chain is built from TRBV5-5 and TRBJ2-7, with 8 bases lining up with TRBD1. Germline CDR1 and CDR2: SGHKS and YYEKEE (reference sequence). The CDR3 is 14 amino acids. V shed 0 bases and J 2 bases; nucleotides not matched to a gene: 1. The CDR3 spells CASSLVQGAYEQYV. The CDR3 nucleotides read TGTGCCAGCAGCTTGGTACAGGGGGCCTACGAGCAGTACGTC.

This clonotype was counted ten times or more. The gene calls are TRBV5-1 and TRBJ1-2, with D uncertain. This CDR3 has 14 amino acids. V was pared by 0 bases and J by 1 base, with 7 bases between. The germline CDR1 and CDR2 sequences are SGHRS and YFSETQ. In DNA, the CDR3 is TGCGCCAGCAGCTTGGACACAGTTAACTATGGCTACACCTTC. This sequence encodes CASSLDTVNYGYTF.

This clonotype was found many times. This CDR3 is CASSPPGQGAAGELFF. For the CDR3, the DNA is TGCGCCAGCAGCCCTCCCGGACAGGGGGCGGCCGGGGAGCTGTTTTTT. The chain joins TRBV5-1 to TRBJ2-2, with 11 bases identical to TRBD1. Germline CDR1 is SGHRS and CDR2 is YFSETQ. The V gene end was trimmed by 4 bases and the J gene end by 6 bases; junction bases not matched to a gene: 8. The CDR3 runs 16 residues.